This T cell receptor beta chain stems from a study of tumor-infiltrating lymphocytes in primary liver carcinoma. Study-level information: Read depth, roughly 3.5 to 8 million productive TCRbeta reads, did not differ significantly between tissues.

This clonotype was seen only once. Germline and junction disagree at one end, which may indicate a read error. Taking roughly 20-34 mg of unsorted bulk tissue, the authors co-extracted RNA and DNA. The CDR3 loop spans 14 amino acids. CDR1 and CDR2 (germline): MGHRA, YSYEKL. From about 530 ng total RNA, TCR beta cDNA was generated with a primer in the constant region. Libraries of TCR beta came from three nested multiplex PCR rounds with slightly modified ARM-PCR. TRBV1-TRBV30 forward primers paired with a C-beta reverse primer were used in the first two PCR rounds, which ran roughly 11 cycles each. TCRdb re-called the multiplex PCR reads with MiXCR, one entry per CDR3 protein. The data hold 150,000 to 200,000 distinct CDR3 sequences, with approximately 80% observed a single time.

The receptor was isolated from a man aged 35-49 years with primary liver carcinoma and hepatitis B virus infection. Sequencing was performed on tumor tissue from primary liver carcinoma. The V gene is TRBV4-1, the J gene TRBJ2-7; unclear D gene. The CDR3 protein is CARSQETPVDKQYF. The CDR3 nucleotides read TGCGCCAGGAGCCAAGAGACCCCTGTTGACAAGCAGTACTTC.